The rows below give T cell receptor beta chains drawn from one sample of a study of monozygotic twins with inflammatory bowel disease. TCRdb reprocessed the 5' RACE reads, with one entry per CDR3 protein and no DNA. The repertoire table contains approximately 400,000 distinct CDR3 sequences. The material sequenced was blood. The receptors originated from a human donor with ulcerative colitis or Crohn's disease, or a healthy co-twin of an affected twin (not recorded which). Each CDR3 is given with its conserved first and last residue.

V: TRBV7-9
J: TRBJ1-2
CDR3: CASSPARTGGYGYTF

V: TRBV5-5
J: TRBJ2-1
CDR3: CASSLWGTKGGNEQFF

V: TRBV10-3
J: TRBJ2-7
CDR3: CAIRRASGFYEQYF

V: TRBV15
J: TRBJ1-5
CDR3: CATSRDSGGNQPQHF

V: TRBV7-2
J: TRBJ1-3
CDR3: CASSTGGTGGEYTYF

V: TRBV5-1
J: TRBJ2-3
CDR3: CASSLAGGLDTQYF

V: TRBV5-1
J: TRBJ2-3
CDR3: CASSLWLAGVGTDTQYF

V: TRBV15
J: TRBJ1-1
CDR3: CATSSAQGTTEAFF

V: TRBV24-1
J: TRBJ2-1
CDR3: CATRDRYNEQFF

V: TRBV5-8
J: TRBJ2-7
CDR3: CASSLEVGTELRYEQYF

V: TRBV5-8
J: TRBJ2-1
CDR3: CASSPGTSGKHEQFF

V: TRBV5-1
J: TRBJ2-3
CDR3: CASTTSGTSTDTQYF

V: TRBV12-3/TRBV12-4
J: TRBJ1-6
CDR3: CASSGTVYNSPLHF

V: TRBV7-2
J: TRBJ2-2
CDR3: CASSLSLDTGELFF

V: TRBV24-1
J: TRBJ2-2
CDR3: CATSDSPGLAEGDGELFF

V: TRBV6-4
J: TRBJ2-1
CDR3: CASSKRDLNNEQFF

V: TRBV30
J: TRBJ2-3
CDR3: CAWSPGLASTDTQYF

V: TRBV18
J: TRBJ2-1
CDR3: CASSPRGLAGGNEQFF

V: TRBV20-1
J: TRBJ1-5
CDR3: CALSPGQLSNSNQPQHF

V: TRBV5-4
J: TRBJ2-7
CDR3: CASSPGLAGGPHEQYF

V: TRBV5-1
J: TRBJ2-3
CDR3: CASTNGDTDTQYF

V: TRBV20-1
J: TRBJ2-2
CDR3: CSAQISPRPAGELFF

V: TRBV30
J: TRBJ2-3
CDR3: CAWSAHLLSTDTQYF

V: TRBV6-1
J: TRBJ2-4
CDR3: CASSEFVDGLVFLAKNIQYF

V: TRBV20-1
J: TRBJ2-3
CDR3: CSATHRASPRTDTQYF

V: TRBV11-3
J: TRBJ1-4
CDR3: CASSYLGWGEKLFF

V: TRBV20-1
J: TRBJ1-5
CDR3: CSARDRDEPALSQPQHF

V: TRBV5-4
J: TRBJ2-3
CDR3: CASNGGGTDTQYF

V: TRBV4-1
J: TRBJ2-7
CDR3: CASSQATTNYEQYF

V: TRBV5-5
J: TRBJ1-5
CDR3: CASSSRGFGNQPQHF

V: TRBV27
J: TRBJ2-3
CDR3: CASSLPETQYF

V: TRBV27
J: TRBJ2-7
CDR3: CASSRAGGQGSYEQYF

V: TRBV7-3
J: TRBJ2-2
CDR3: CASSYMGQGAGELFF

V: TRBV19
J: TRBJ2-3
CDR3: CASKDRGTDTQYF

V: TRBV29-1
J: TRBJ2-1
CDR3: CSVDRQINNEQFF

V: TRBV24-1
J: TRBJ2-3
CDR3: CATQLAGGDTQYF

V: TRBV29-1
J: TRBJ2-2
CDR3: CSVAQTSAGELFF

V: TRBV20-1
J: TRBJ1-1
CDR3: CSAMTGRDTKAFF

V: TRBV25-1
J: TRBJ2-7
CDR3: CASNRESYEQYF

V: TRBV15
J: TRBJ2-1
CDR3: CATSRDPGLAGDEQFF

V: TRBV7-2
J: TRBJ2-1
CDR3: CASSVRNNEQFF

V: TRBV12-3/TRBV12-4
J: TRBJ2-2
CDR3: CASGRGPNTGELFF

V: TRBV12-3/TRBV12-4
J: TRBJ2-7
CDR3: CASSKSSGYYEQYF

V: TRBV9
J: TRBJ2-6
CDR3: CASSVQGAYGANVLTF

V: TRBV10-3
J: TRBJ1-3
CDR3: CASQTATSGNTIYF

V: TRBV7-9
J: TRBJ2-3
CDR3: CASSYGQLDTDTQYF